This passage covers 26 T cell receptor beta chains from one sample sequenced in a study of cytomegalovirus exposure and HLA in healthy donors. The repertoire was sequenced with immunoSEQ multiplex PCR; TCRdb's copy has only in-frame clones and lacks some. The sample gives a few hundred thousand clones, roughly 88% of which show up once; just over 3% is in the top ten. Sequenced sample: PBMCs. These receptors were collected from a woman aged 30 to 39 in good health and CMV-seronegative.

CDR3 amino acids: CASRISSGEQYF. The CDR3 bases are TGTGCCAGCAGAATCTCAAGTGGGGAGCAGTACTTC. J is TRBJ2-7 and V is TRBV28; D is undetermined. Germline-derived CDR1 and CDR2 are MDHEN and SYDVKM. The CDR3 has 12 residues. Trimming took off 6 bases at V and 7 bases at J, with 13 bases between the two ends.

The rearrangement links TRBV4-3 to TRBJ1-2, with a tentative D call TRBD1 (5 bases). The germline V gene has CDR1 LGHNA and CDR2 YSLEER. The CDR3 extends over 16 amino acids. V was shortened by 0 bases and J by 4 bases, with 15 bases between the two germline ends. This CDR3 is CASSQDLQAGGYGYTF. The CDR3 nucleotides read TGCGCCAGCAGCCAAGACCTGCAGGCCGGGGGCTATGGCTACACCTTC.

J is TRBJ2-1 and V is TRBV10-2, with D unclear. The V end lost 4 bases, the J end lost 6 bases, and 7 bases lay between the germline ends. This CDR3 is built from 12 residues. Germline V gene lookup returns CDR1 WSHSY and CDR2 SAAADI. The CDR3 nucleotides read TGCGCCAGCAGTGGACTTAGCAATGAGCAGTTCTTC. This codes for CASSGLSNEQFF.

This chain joins TRBV23-1 and TRBJ2-5; TRBD1 agrees at 7 bases. TRBV23-1 carries the ORF label, with uncertain function. With V trimmed by 7 bases and J by 4 bases, 21 bases remained unmatched. The CDR3 consists of 18 residues. The DNA for the CDR3 is TGCGCCAGCACACAATCCCTGGACAGGATTTTTTTCCGAGAGACCCAGTACTTC. This translates into CASTQSLDRIFFRETQYF.

The J gene is TRBJ2-2, the V gene TRBV7-2, with 9 bases aligning to TRBD2. Germline V gene sequence: CDR1 SGHTA, CDR2 FQGNSA. V lost 1 base and J lost 8; bases outside the gene matches: 5. This CDR3 is built from 15 residues. The CDR3 protein is CASSLGGRASGELFF. CDR3 DNA sequence: TGTGCCAGCAGCTTAGGCGGGAGGGCCTCGGGGGAGCTGTTTTTT. Supplemented by reference TRBV7-2 and TRBJ2-2, the full variable domain reads GAGVSQSPSNKVTEKGKDVELRCDPISGHTALYWYRQSLGQGLEFLIYFQGNSAPDKSGLPSDRFSAERTGGSVSTLTIQRTQQEDSAVYLCASSLGGRASGELFFGEGSRLTVL.

Only one count was recorded for this clone. The chain uses TRBV6-1 and TRBJ1-1; the D gene is possibly TRBD1 (5 bases). Per germline, CDR1 MNHNS and CDR2 SASEGT. Deletions cut 6 bases from V and 6 bases from J, with 11 bases between. The length of the CDR3 is 12 residues. CDR3 in amino acids: CASRFPGPEAFF. In DNA, the CDR3 is TGTGCCAGCAGATTTCCGGGACCTGAAGCTTTCTTT.

This chain connects TRBV10-3 to TRBJ2-3, with TRBD1 identical over 11 bases. V trimming: 4 bases; J trimming: 0 bases; junction bases outside the gene matches: 3. The germline V gene encodes CDR1 ENHRY and CDR2 SYGVKD. The CDR3 consists of 16 residues. For the CDR3, the DNA is TGTGCCATCAGTGCCGGGACAGGGGGTAGCACAGATACGCAGTATTTT. Amino acids: CAISAGTGGSTDTQYF.

The rearrangement links TRBV5-1 to TRBJ2-7; D might be TRBD1 (6 bases). Germline loops: CDR1 SGHRS, CDR2 YFSETQ. CDR3 length equals 15 residues. The V end lost 2 bases, the J end lost 2 bases, and 14 bases lay between the germline ends. CDR3 region: CASSFEVEGAYEQYF. The CDR3, as DNA: TGCGCCAGCAGCTTTGAGGTTGAGGGGGCCTACGAGCAGTACTTC.

In DNA form, the CDR3 reads TGTGCCAGCAGCCCTGGGATGGGACTAGCGGGACCGTTCTCCTACGAGCAGTACTTC. Translated: CASSPGMGLAGPFSYEQYF. V usage is TRBV11-2 and J usage is TRBJ2-7, with TRBD2 matching 13 bases. Germline V lookup: CDR1 SGHAT, CDR2 FQNNGV. CDR3 length equals 19 residues. V gave up 5 bases and J gave up 0 bases; unmatched junction bases: 13.

This chain uses TRBV13 with TRBJ2-7, with D possibly TRBD2 on 7 matching bases. Trimming cost V 5 bases and J 2 bases, with 19 bases left between them. The CDR3 spans 16 residues. CDR1 and CDR2 from the germline V gene are PRHDT and FYEKMQ (reference sequence). CDR3 DNA: TGTGCCAGCAGCCCCGAGGGGTCGGGGGGCACCTACGAGCAGTACTTC. It codes for CASSPEGSGGTYEQYF.

This rearrangement joins TRBV30 to TRBJ2-7, with D uncertain. From germline, CDR1 is GTSNPN and CDR2 SVGIG (reference sequence). The CDR3 is made up of 13 amino acids. Trimming left V 3 bases short and J 4 bases short, with 13 bases between. The CDR3 sequence is CAWSQAFSYEQYF. The CDR3 DNA reads TGTGCCTGGAGCCAGGCTTTTTCTTACGAGCAGTACTTC.

This rearrangement joins TRBV7-9 to TRBJ2-7; TRBD1 might be the D (6 bases). CDR3 length: 17 amino acids. Germline lookup yields CDR1 SEHNR and CDR2 FQNEAQ (reference sequence). The ends were cut back, 1 base at V and 2 bases at J, with 18 bases in the middle. The CDR3 DNA follows: TGTGCCAGCAGCTTAGAATATCGGGACACCCCGACCTACGAGCAGTACTTC. Translated: CASSLEYRDTPTYEQYF.

The CDR3 DNA follows: TGTGCCAGCCGCACTAGCGGAGGGAGCTCCTACGAGCAGTACTTC. Protein: CASRTSGGSSYEQYF. This chain connects TRBV19 to TRBJ2-7; 8 bases align to TRBD2. Trimming cost V 9 bases and J 0 bases; bases outside gene matches: 10. Germline V gene data show CDR1 as LNHDA and CDR2 as SQIVND (reference sequence). The CDR3 covers 15 residues. The variable domain in full, completed from reference TRBV19 and TRBJ2-7, reads DGGITQSPKYLFRKEGQNVTLSCEQNLNHDAMYWYRQDPGQGLRLIYYSQIVNDFQKGDIAEGYSVSREKKESFPLTVTSAQKNPTAFYLCASRTSGGSSYEQYFGPGTRLTVT.

This clone was counted once. The chain has TRBV7-6 and TRBJ2-2, with 10 bases that match TRBD2. The germline gives CDR1 SGHVS, CDR2 FNYEAQ. With 4 bases clipped from V and 6 bases from J, the junction kept 8 bases outside the gene matches. The CDR3 has 16 residues. Written as DNA, the CDR3 is TGTGCCAGCAGCTCCGAACTAGCGGGAATCGCCGGGGAGCTGTTTTTT. Its translation is CASSSELAGIAGELFF.

The chain carries TRBV13 and TRBJ2-7; 10 bases align to TRBD2. V lost 0 bases and J lost 0; bases outside the gene matches: 8. This CDR3 contains 18 residues. Germline-derived CDR1 and CDR2 are PRHDT and FYEKMQ (reference sequence). The CDR3: CASSLGLAGPKSSYEQYF. DNA of the CDR3: TGTGCCAGCAGCTTAGGACTAGCGGGGCCGAAGAGCTCCTACGAGCAGTACTTC.

J is TRBJ2-3 and V is TRBV27; D may correspond to TRBD1 or TRBD2 (5 bases each). Trimming removed 0 bases at V and 1 base at J, with 11 bases between. The germline gives CDR1 MNHEY, CDR2 SMNVEV (reference sequence). This CDR3 has 16 residues. In DNA, the CDR3 is TGTGCCAGCAGTTTATCCCCCGGGGCTGGCACAGATACGCAGTATTTT. It codes for CASSLSPGAGTDTQYF.

The chain uses TRBV15 and TRBJ2-5; possibly TRBD2 for D (5 bases). The germline CDR1 and CDR2 sequences are LNHNV and YYDKDF (reference sequence). V lost 3 bases and J 2 bases, leaving 7 bases between the germline ends. The length of the CDR3 is 13 residues. The CDR3 region is CATSRDFQETQYF. The DNA for the CDR3 is TGTGCCACCAGCAGGGACTTTCAAGAGACCCAGTACTTC.

In this sample, this clone turned up a few times. V and J are TRBV7-2 and TRBJ1-2; 9 bases match TRBD1. The V segment lost 5 bases and the J segment 4 bases; nucleotides outside the gene matches: 8. The CDR3 length is 15 residues. Germline CDR1 and CDR2: SGHTA and FQGNSA. The CDR3 sequence: CASSAPGQGPYGYTF. CDR3 coding DNA: TGTGCCAGCAGCGCACCGGGACAGGGCCCCTATGGCTACACCTTC.

The V and J genes are TRBV29-1 and TRBJ2-2; D may be TRBD2 (5 bases). Trimming pared 7 bases from V and 4 bases from J, leaving 10 bases between. This CDR3 has 12 residues. Per germline, CDR1 SQVTM and CDR2 ANQGSEA. DNA for the CDR3: TGCAGCGCTAGCCCGAGCACCGGGGAGCTGTTTTTT. As protein: CSASPSTGELFF.

The chain employs TRBV7-3 and TRBJ2-3, with D possibly being TRBD1 (6 bases). V was clipped by 4 bases and J by 0 bases, with 11 bases between them. Germline-derived CDR1 and CDR2 are SGHTA and FQGTGA. CDR3 length: 15 amino acids. For the CDR3, the DNA is TGTGCCAGCAGCTCCCTCGGACAGAGCACAGATACGCAGTATTTT. Translation gives CASSSLGQSTDTQYF.

This rearrangement joins TRBV7-8 to TRBJ2-2, with a weak D call TRBD2 (6 bases). V lost 0 bases, J lost 5 bases, and 7 bases lay in between. Germline V lookup: CDR1 SGHVS, CDR2 FQNEAQ. The CDR3 runs to 14 residues. CDR3 sequence: CASSLAGGTGELFF. The DNA of the CDR3 is TGTGCCAGCAGCTTAGCGGGGGGTACCGGGGAGCTGTTTTTT.

The table lists this clone with a few counts. This chain links TRBV9 with TRBJ2-7, with TRBD2 as a possible D gene (5 bases). The CDR3 covers 13 residues. Germline V CDR1 and CDR2: SGDLS, YYNGEE. V shed 7 bases and J shed 3 bases, with 14 bases lying between them. CDR3 loop: CASDRVGIYEQYF. The DNA for the CDR3 is TGTGCCAGCGATCGGGTCGGGATCTACGAGCAGTACTTC.

This clone was seen a single time. The V and J genes are TRBV2 and TRBJ1-2; 7 bases line up with TRBD1. Trimming removed 5 bases from V and 8 bases from J; junction bases left unmatched: 11. This CDR3 region has 14 residues. The germline gives CDR1 SNHLY, CDR2 FYNNEI. The CDR3 DNA reads TGTGCCAGCAGTCTAAAGACAGGGACGGGGGGCTACACCTTC. Its protein product is CASSLKTGTGGYTF.

The chain links TRBV5-1 to TRBJ1-2, with D possibly being TRBD1 (5 bases). Germline V gene data show CDR1 as SGHRS and CDR2 as YFSETQ. The CDR3 has 14 residues. V was cut by 0 bases and J by 2 bases, with 8 bases left in between. The CDR3 nucleotides are TGCGCCAGCAGCTTGGGACAGCAAAACTATGGCTACACCTTC. Translation gives CASSLGQQNYGYTF.

The V and J genes are TRBV6-1 and TRBJ2-3; TRBD2 aligns across 11 bases. The CDR3 is made up of 16 amino acids. Losses at the gene ends were 4 bases for V and 2 bases for J; bases not matched to a gene: 5. The V gene's germline CDR1 is MNHNS and CDR2 SASEGT. In DNA form, the CDR3 reads TGTGCCAGCAGTGCAGGACTAGCGGGCTACACAGATACGCAGTATTTT. Protein product: CASSAGLAGYTDTQYF.

This clone occurred once. The chain combines TRBV9 with TRBJ1-1; 7 nucleotides line up with TRBD1. This CDR3 region has 18 residues. Germline trimming cut 4 bases from V and 4 bases from J; bases unmatched to any gene: 19. From germline, CDR1 is SGDLS and CDR2 YYNGEE. The CDR3, as DNA: TGTGCCAGCAGCCCAATGACAGGGAACGGGGGTAGAGCCACTGAAGCTTTCTTT. The encoded protein is CASSPMTGNGGRATEAFF. The variable domain in full, completed from reference TRBV9 and TRBJ1-1, reads DSGVTQTPKHLITATGQRVTLRCSPRSGDLSVYWYQQSLDQGLQFLIQYYNGEERAKGNILERFSAQQFPDLHSELNLSSLELGDSALYFCASSPMTGNGGRATEAFFGQGTRLTVV.